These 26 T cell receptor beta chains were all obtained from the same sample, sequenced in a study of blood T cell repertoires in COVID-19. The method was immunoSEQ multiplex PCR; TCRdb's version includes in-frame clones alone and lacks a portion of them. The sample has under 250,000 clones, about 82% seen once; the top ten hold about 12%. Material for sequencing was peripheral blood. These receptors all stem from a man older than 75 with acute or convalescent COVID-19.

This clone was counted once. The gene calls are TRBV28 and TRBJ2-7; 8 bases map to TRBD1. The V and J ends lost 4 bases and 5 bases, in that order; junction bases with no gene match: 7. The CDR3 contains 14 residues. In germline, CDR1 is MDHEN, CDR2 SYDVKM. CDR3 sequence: CASSSQGAFDEQYF. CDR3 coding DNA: TGTGCCAGCAGTTCGCAGGGGGCGTTCGACGAGCAGTACTTC.

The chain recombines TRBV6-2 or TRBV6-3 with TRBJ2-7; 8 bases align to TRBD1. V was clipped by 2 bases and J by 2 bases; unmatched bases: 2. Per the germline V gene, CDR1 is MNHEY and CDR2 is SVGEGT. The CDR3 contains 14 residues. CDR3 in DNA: TGTGCCAGCAGTTACGGACAGGGAACCTACGAGCAGTACTTC. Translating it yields CASSYGQGTYEQYF.

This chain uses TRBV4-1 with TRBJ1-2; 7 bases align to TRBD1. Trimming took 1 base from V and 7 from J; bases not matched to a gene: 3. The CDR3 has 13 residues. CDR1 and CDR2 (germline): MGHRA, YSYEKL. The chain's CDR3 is CASSQGGQSGYTF. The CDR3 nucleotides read TGCGCCAGCAGCCAAGGGGGACAGTCTGGCTACACCTTC.

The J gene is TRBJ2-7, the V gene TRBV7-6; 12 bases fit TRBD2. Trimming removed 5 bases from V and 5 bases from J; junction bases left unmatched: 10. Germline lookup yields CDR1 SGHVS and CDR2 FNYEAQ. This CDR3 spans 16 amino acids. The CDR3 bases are TGTGCCAGCAGCCCCCTAGCGGGAGGGGGGATCAACGAGCAGTACTTC. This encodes CASSPLAGGGINEQYF.

CDR3 amino acids: CASSQVGLAKNIQYF. In DNA, the CDR3 is TGTGCCAGCAGCCAAGTGGGCCTAGCCAAAAACATTCAGTACTTC. This chain connects TRBV14 to TRBJ2-4; D is uncertain. This CDR3 has 15 amino acids. Looked up from germline, CDR1 is SGHDN and CDR2 is FVKESK. Trimming removed 1 base from V and 0 bases from J, with 7 bases in between.

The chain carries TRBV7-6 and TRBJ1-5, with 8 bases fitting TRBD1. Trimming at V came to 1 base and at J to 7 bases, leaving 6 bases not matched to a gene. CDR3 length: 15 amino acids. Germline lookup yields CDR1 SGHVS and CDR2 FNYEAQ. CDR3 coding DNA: TGTGCCAGCAGCTTAGGGACAGGGAGAGGGCAGCCCCAGCATTTT. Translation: CASSLGTGRGQPQHF. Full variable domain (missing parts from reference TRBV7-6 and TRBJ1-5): GAGVSQSPRYKVTKRGQDVALRCDPISGHVSLYWYRQALGQGPEFLTYFNYEAQQDKSGLPNDRFSAERPEGSISTLTIQRTEQRDSAMYRCASSLGTGRGQPQHFGDGTRLSIL.

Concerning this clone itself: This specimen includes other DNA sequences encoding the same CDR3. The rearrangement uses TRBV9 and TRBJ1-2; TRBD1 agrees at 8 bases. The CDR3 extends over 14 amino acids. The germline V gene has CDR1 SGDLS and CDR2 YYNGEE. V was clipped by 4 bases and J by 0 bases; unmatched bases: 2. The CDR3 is CASSPTGANYGYTF. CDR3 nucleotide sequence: TGTGCCAGCAGCCCGACAGGGGCTAACTATGGCTACACCTTC.

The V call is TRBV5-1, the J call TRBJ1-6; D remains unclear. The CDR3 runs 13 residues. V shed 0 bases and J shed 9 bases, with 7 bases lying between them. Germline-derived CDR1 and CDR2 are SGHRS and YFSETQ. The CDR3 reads CASSLDSISPLHF. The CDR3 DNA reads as TGCGCCAGCAGCTTGGACTCCATTTCACCCCTCCACTTT. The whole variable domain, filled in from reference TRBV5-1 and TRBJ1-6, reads KAGVTQTPRYLIKTRGQQVTLSCSPISGHRSVSWYQQTPGQGLQFLFEYFSETQRNKGNFPGRFSGRQFSNSRSEMNVSTLELGDSALYLCASSLDSISPLHFGNGTRLTVT.

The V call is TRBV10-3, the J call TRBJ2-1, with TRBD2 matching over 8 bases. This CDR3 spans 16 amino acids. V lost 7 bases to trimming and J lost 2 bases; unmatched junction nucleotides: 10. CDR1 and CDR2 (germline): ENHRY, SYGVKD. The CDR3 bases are TGTGCCATCAAAGAAGGGGCGGGAGGTACCTACAATGAGCAGTTCTTC. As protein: CAIKEGAGGTYNEQFF.

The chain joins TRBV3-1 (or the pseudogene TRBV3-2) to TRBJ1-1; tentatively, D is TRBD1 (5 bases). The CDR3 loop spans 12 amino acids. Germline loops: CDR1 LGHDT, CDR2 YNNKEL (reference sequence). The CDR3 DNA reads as TGTGCGACAGACGGAGAGAACACTGAAGCTTTCTTT. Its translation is CATDGENTEAFF.

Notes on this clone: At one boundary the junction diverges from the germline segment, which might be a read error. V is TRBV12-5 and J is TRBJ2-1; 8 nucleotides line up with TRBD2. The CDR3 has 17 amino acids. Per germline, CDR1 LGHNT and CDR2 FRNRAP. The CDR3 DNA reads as TGTGCTAGTGGTTTGGGGGGCAGCGGGAGCTCCAACAATGAGCAGTTCTTC. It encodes CASGLGGSGSSNNEQFF. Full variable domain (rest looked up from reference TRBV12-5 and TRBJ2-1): DARVTQTPRHKVTEMGQEVTMRCQPILGHNTVFWYRQTMMQGLELLAYFRNRAPLDDSGMPKDRFSAEMPDATLATLKIQPSEPRDSAVYFCASGLGGSGSSNNEQFFGPGTRLTVL.

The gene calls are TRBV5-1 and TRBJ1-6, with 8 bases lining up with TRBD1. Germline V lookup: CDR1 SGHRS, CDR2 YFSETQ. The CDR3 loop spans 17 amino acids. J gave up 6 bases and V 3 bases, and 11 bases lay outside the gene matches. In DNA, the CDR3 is TGCGCCAGCAGCTCCAATCCTCCGGGACAGGCTAATTCACCCCTCCACTTT. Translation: CASSSNPPGQANSPLHF.

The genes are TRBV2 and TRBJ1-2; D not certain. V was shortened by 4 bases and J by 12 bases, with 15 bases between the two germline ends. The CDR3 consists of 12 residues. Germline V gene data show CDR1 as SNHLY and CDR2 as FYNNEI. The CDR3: CASSGYREADTF. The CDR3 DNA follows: TGTGCCAGCAGTGGGTACCGGGAAGCTGACACCTTC.

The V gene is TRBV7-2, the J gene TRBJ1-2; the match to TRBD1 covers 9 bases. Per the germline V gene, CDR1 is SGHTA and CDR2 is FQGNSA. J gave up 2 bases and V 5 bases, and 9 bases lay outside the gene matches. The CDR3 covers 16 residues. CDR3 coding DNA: TGTGCCAGCAGCCGCCCAGGGGGACAGGGAAACTATGGCTACACCTTC. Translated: CASSRPGGQGNYGYTF.

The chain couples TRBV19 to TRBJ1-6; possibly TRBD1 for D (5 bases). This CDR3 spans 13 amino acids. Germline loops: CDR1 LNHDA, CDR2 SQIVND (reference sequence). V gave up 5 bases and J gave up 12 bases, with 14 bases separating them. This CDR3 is CASSVLGRGPLHF. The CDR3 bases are TGTGCCAGTAGTGTCCTCGGAAGGGGACCCCTCCACTTT.

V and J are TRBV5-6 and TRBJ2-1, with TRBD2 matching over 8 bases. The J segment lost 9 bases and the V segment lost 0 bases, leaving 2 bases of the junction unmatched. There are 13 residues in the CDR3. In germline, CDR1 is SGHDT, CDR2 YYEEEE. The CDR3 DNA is TGTGCCAGCAGCTTGGCGGGGGGGCGTGAGCAGTTCTTC. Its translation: CASSLAGGREQFF.

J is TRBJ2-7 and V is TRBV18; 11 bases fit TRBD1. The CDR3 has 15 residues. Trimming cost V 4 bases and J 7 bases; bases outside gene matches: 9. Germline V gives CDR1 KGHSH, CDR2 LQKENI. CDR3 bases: TGTGCCAGCTCACTGGGGACAGGGGGAATATGGGAGCAGTACTTC. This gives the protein CASSLGTGGIWEQYF. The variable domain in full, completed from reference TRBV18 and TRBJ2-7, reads NAGVMQNPRHLVRRRGQEARLRCSPMKGHSHVYWYRQLPEEGLKFMVYLQKENIIDESGMPKERFSAEFPKEGPSILRIQQVVRGDSAAYFCASSLGTGGIWEQYFGPGTRLTVT.

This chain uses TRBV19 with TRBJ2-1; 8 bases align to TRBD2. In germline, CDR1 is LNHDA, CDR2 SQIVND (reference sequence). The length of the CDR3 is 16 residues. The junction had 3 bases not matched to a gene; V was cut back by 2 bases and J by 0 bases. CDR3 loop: CASSIPSGSSYNEQFF. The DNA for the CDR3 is TGTGCCAGTAGTATACCGAGCGGGAGCTCCTACAATGAGCAGTTCTTC.

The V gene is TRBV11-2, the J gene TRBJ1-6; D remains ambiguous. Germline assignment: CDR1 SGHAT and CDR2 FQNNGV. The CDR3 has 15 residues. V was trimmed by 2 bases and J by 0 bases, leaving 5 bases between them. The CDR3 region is CASSLLGSYNSPLHF. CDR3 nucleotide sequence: TGTGCCAGCAGCTTACTAGGCTCCTATAATTCACCCCTCCACTTT.

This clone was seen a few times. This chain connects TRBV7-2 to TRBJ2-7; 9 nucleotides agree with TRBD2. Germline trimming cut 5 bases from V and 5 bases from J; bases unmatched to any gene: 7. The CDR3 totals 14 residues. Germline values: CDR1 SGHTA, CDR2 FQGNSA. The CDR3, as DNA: TGTGCCAGCAGCACGGCGGGGGGGATCGACGAGCAGTACTTC. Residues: CASSTAGGIDEQYF.

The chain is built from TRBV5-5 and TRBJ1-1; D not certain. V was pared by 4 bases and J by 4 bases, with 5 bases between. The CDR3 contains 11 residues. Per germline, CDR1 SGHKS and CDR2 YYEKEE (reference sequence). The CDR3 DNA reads TGTGCCAGCAGCAGGAGCACTGAAGCTTTCTTT. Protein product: CASSRSTEAFF. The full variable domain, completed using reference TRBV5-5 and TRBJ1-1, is DAGVTQSPTHLIKTRGQQVTLRCSPISGHKSVSWYQQVLGQGPQFIFQYYEKEERGRGNFPDRFSARQFPNYSSELNVNALLLGDSALYLCASSRSTEAFFGQGTRLTVV.

The CDR3 reads CASSLGAVSSYEQYF. For the CDR3, the DNA is TGTGCCAGCAGCTTGGGGGCAGTGAGCTCCTACGAGCAGTACTTC. The gene calls are TRBV5-8 and TRBJ2-7; D is uncertain. V shed 0 bases and J shed 0 bases, with 10 bases lying between them. The CDR3 runs to 15 residues. Per the germline V gene, CDR1 is SGHTS and CDR2 is YDEGEE.

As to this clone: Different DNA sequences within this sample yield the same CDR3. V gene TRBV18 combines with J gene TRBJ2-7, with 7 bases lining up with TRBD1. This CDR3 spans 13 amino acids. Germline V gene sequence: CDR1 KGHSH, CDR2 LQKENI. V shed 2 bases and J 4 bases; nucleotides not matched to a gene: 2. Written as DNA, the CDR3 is TGTGCCAGCTCACCAGGACAGGTTTACGAGCAGTACTTC. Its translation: CASSPGQVYEQYF. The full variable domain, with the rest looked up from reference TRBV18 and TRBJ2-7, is NAGVMQNPRHLVRRRGQEARLRCSPMKGHSHVYWYRQLPEEGLKFMVYLQKENIIDESGMPKERFSAEFPKEGPSILRIQQVVRGDSAAYFCASSPGQVYEQYFGPGTRLTVT.

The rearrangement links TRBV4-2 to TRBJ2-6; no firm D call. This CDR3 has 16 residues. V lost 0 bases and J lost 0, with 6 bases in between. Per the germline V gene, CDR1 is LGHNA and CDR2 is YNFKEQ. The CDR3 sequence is CASSQDRSSGANVLTF. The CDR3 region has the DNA TGTGCCAGCAGCCAAGATAGGAGCTCTGGGGCCAACGTCCTGACTTTC.

The CDR3 coding sequence is TGTGCCAGCAGTTACTCGATACGGGACAGGGTCGCGAACACTGAAGCTTTCTTT. This encodes CASSYSIRDRVANTEAFF. This rearrangement joins TRBV6-2 or TRBV6-3 to TRBJ1-1; 9 bases agree with TRBD1. The CDR3 contains 18 residues. CDR1 and CDR2 (germline): MNHEY, SVGEGT. The J segment lost 1 base and the V segment lost 0 bases, leaving 9 bases of the junction unmatched.

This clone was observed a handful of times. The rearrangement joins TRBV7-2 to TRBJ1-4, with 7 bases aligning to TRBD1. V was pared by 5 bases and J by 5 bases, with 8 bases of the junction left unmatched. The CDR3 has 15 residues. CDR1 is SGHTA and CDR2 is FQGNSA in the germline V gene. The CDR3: CASSPGGRGNEKLFF. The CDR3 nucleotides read TGTGCCAGCAGCCCAGGGGGACGGGGGAATGAAAAACTGTTTTTT.